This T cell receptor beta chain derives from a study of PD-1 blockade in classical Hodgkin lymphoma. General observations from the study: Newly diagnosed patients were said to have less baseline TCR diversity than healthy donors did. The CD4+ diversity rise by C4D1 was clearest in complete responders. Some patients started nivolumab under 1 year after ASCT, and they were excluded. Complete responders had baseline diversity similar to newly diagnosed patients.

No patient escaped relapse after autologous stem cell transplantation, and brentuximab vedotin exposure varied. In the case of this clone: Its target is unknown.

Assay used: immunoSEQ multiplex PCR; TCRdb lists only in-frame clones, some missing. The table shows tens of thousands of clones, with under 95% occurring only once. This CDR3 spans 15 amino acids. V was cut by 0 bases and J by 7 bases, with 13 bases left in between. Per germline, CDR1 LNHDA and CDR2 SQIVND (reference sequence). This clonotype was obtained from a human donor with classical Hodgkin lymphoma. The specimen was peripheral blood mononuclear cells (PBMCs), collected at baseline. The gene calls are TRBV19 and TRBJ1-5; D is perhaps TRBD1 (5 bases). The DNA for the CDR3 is TGTGCCAGTAGTATAGATCCGGCAGGGCGGCAGCCCCAGCATTTT. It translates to CASSIDPAGRQPQHF.